Listed below are T cell receptor beta chains from one sample, sequenced in a study of T cells in Graves' hyperthyroidism and ophthalmopathy. TCRdb re-called the multiplex PCR reads through MiXCR, storing one row per CDR3 protein. The sample carries roughly 400,000 distinct CDR3 sequences, over 12% recorded once. Material: blood. The source of these receptors is a man aged 50 to 60 with Graves' ophthalmopathy. CDR3s include the opening cysteine and the closing phenylalanine or tryptophan. The D gene is left open where the match is weak. Not all rows give a size; the values are once, few, many and, for expanded clones, a class.

j_gene	abundance	v_gene	d_gene	CDR3aa	CDR3nt
TRBJ1-5	few	TRBV6-1	TRBD1	CASSEEEIQGASNQPQHF	TGTGCCAGCAGTGAAGAGGAAATACAGGGGGCTAGCAATCAGCCCCAGCATTTT
TRBJ2-7	many	TRBV7-2	-	CASSSRRGNDEQYF	TGTGCCAGCAGCTCCCGGAGGGGTAACGACGAGCAGTACTTC
TRBJ2-7	few	TRBV29-1	-	CSVFSGYEQYF	TGCAGCGTTTTTAGCGGCTACGAGCAGTACTTC
TRBJ2-5	-	TRBV7-9	TRBD2	CASSQKAGGPEAQYF	TGTGCCAGCAGCCAAAAAGCGGGAGGGCCAGAGGCCCAGTACTTC
TRBJ2-5	many	TRBV20-1	TRBD2	CSATGRAGEETQYF	TGCAGTGCAACCGGTAGGGCGGGAGAAGAGACCCAGTACTTC
TRBJ1-5	many	TRBV24-1	-	CATSDRTRNQPQHF	TGTGCCACCAGTGATAGGACACGAAATCAGCCCCAGCATTTT
TRBJ2-7	few	TRBV12-3/TRBV12-4	TRBD2	CASSLLTSGMDYEQYF	TGTGCCAGCAGTTTACTCACTAGCGGGATGGACTACGAGCAGTACTTC
TRBJ2-5	few	TRBV4-1	TRBD2	CASSQGDYGPGTQYF	TGCGCCAGCAGCCAGGGGGACTATGGCCCAGGGACCCAGTACTTC
TRBJ1-1	many	TRBV6-1	-	CASSEPTNTEAFF	TGTGCCAGCAGTGAACCGACGAACACTGAAGCTTTCTTT
TRBJ2-2	-	TRBV11-1	-	CASSRGVRNTGELFF	TGTGCCAGCAGCAGGGGGGTCAGAAACACCGGGGAGCTGTTTTTT